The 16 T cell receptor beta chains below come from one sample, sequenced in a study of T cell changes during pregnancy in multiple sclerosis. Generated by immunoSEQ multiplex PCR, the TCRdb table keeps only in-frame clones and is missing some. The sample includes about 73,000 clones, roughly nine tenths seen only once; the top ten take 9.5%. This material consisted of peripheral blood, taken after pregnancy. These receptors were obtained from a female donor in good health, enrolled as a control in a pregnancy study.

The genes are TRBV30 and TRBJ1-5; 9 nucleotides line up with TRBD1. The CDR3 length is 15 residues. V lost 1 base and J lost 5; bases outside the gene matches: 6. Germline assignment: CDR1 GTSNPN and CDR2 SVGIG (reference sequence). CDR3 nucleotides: TGTGCCTGGAGTGCGACAGGGGGACGAGATCAGCCCCAGCATTTT. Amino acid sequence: CAWSATGGRDQPQHF.

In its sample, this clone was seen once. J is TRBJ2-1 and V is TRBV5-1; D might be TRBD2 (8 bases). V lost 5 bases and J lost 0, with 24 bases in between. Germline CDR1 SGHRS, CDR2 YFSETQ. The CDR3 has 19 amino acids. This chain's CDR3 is CASSREGAAVRSSYNEQFF. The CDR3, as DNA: TGCGCCAGCAGTCGGGAGGGGGCGGCCGTTAGGAGCTCCTACAATGAGCAGTTCTTC.

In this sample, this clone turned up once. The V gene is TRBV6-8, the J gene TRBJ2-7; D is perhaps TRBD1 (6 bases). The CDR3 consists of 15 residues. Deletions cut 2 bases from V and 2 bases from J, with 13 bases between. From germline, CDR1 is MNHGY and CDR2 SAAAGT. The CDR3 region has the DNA TGTGCCAGCAGTTACGGTCAGGGGAAGACCTACGAGCAGTACTTC. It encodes CASSYGQGKTYEQYF.

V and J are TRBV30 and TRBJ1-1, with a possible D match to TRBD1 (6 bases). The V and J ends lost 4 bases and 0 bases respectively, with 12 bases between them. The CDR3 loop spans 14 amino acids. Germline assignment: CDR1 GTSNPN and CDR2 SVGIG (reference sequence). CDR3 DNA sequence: TGTGCCTGGATCCCAGGGGCTATGAACACTGAAGCTTTCTTT. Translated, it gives CAWIPGAMNTEAFF.

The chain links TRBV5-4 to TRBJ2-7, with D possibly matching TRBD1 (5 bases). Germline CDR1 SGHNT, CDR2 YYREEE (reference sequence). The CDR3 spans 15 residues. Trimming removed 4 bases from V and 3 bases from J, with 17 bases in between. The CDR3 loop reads CASSRFSDKFYEQYF. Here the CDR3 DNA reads TGTGCCAGCAGCCGATTTTCGGACAAATTCTACGAGCAGTACTTC. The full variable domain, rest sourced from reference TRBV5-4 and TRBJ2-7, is ETGVTQSPTHLIKTRGQQVTLRCSSQSGHNTVSWYQQALGQGPQFIFQYYREEENGRGNFPPRFSGLQFPNYSSELNVNALELDDSALYLCASSRFSDKFYEQYFGPGTRLTVT.

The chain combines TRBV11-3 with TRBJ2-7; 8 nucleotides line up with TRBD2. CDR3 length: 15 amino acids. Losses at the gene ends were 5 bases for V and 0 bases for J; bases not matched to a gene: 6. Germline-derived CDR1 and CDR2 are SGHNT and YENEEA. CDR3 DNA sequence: TGTGCCAGCAGCCCTACAGCGGGGGTCTCCTACGAGCAGTACTTC. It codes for CASSPTAGVSYEQYF.

The CDR3 DNA sequence: TGTGCCAGCAGCCCATACCCCCAGGGAATTGGGCAGCCCCAGCATTTT. Its protein is CASSPYPQGIGQPQHF. The chain joins TRBV7-8 to TRBJ1-5, with D possibly matching TRBD1 (5 bases). Germline lookup yields CDR1 SGHVS and CDR2 FQNEAQ. This CDR3 contains 16 residues. The germline V and J ends were trimmed by 5 bases and 7 bases, with 21 bases remaining between them. The full variable domain, its missing parts supplied by reference TRBV7-8 and TRBJ1-5, is GAGVSQSPRYKVAKRGQDVALRCDPISGHVSLFWYQQALGQGPEFLTYFQNEAQLDKSGLPSDRFFAERPEGSVSTLKIQRTQQEDSAVYLCASSPYPQGIGQPQHFGDGTRLSIL.

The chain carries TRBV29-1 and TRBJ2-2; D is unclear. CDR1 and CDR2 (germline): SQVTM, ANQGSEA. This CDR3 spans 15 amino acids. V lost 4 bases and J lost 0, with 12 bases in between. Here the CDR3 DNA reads TGCAGCGTTGCCTTCTCGACATCGAACACCGGGGAGCTGTTTTTT. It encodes CSVAFSTSNTGELFF.

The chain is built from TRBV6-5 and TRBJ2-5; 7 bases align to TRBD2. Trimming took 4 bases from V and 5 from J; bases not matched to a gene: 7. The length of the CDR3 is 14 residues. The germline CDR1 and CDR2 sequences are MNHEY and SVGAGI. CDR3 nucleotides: TGTGCCAGCAGTTCCCCTGGGGGAGGGGAGACCCAGTACTTC. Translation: CASSSPGGGETQYF.

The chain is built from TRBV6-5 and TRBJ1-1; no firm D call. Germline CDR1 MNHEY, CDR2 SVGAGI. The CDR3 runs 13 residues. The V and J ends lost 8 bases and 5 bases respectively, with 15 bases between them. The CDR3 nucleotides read TGTGCCAGCCGGACTCTTACCGGGACTGAAGCTTTCTTT. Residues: CASRTLTGTEAFF.

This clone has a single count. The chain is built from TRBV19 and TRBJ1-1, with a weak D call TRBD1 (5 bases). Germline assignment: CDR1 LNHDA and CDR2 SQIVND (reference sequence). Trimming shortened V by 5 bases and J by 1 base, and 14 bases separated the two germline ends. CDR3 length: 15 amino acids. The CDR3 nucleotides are TGTGCCAGTAGTGTTACGTGGGGCACGAACACTGAAGCTTTCTTT. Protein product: CASSVTWGTNTEAFF.

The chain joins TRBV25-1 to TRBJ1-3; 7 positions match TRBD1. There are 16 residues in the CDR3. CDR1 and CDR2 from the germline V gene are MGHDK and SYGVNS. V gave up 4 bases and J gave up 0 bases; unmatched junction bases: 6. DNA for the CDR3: TGTGCCAGCAGTGCGGGGGACAGCTACTCTGGAAACACCATATATTTT. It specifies CASSAGDSYSGNTIYF.

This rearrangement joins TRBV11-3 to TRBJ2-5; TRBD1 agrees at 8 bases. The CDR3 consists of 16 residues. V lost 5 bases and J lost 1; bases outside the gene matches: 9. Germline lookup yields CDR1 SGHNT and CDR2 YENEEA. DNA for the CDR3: TGTGCCAGCAGCATCGGGACAGGTCAGCCCCAAGAGACCCAGTACTTC. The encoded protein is CASSIGTGQPQETQYF.

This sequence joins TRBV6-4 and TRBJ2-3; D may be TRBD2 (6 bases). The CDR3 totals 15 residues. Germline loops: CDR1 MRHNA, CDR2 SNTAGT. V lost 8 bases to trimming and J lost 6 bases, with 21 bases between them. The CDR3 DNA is TGTGCCAGCTCCGGATCCGGGACTCCCGCCGATACGCAGTATTTT. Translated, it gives CASSGSGTPADTQYF.

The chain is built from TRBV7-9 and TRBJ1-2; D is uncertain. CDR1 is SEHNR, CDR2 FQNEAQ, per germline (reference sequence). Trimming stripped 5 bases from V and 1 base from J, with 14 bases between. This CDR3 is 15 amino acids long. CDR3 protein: CASSPPVGNNYGYTF. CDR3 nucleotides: TGTGCCAGCAGCCCGCCGGTGGGCAATAACTATGGCTACACCTTC.

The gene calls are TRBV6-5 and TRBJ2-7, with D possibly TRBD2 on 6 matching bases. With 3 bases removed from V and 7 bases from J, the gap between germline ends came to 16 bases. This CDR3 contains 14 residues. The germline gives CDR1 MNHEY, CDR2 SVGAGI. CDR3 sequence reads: CASSYRRESGEQYF. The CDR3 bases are TGTGCCAGCAGTTATCGGAGGGAGAGTGGGGAGCAGTACTTC.